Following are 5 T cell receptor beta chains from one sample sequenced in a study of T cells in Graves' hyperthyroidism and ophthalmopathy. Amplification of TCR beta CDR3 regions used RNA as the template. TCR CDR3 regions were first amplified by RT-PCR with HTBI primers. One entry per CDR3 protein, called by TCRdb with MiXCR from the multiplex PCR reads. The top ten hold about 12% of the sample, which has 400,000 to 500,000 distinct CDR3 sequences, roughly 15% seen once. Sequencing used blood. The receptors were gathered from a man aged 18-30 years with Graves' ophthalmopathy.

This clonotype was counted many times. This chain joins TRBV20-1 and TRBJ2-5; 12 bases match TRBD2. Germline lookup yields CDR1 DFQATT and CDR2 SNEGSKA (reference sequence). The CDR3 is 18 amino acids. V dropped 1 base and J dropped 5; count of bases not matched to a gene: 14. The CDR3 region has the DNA TGCAGTGCTAGAGTTTTGGCTAGCGGGGGGGTGCTGCGTGAGACCCAGTACTTC. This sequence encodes CSARVLASGGVLRETQYF.

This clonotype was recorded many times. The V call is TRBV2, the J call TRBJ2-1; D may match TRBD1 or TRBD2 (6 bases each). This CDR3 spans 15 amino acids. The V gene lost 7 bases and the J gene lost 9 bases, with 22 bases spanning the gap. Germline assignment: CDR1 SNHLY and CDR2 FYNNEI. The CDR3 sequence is CASTPPGERGGEQFF. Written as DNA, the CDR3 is TGTGCCAGCACCCCCCCGGGGGAGAGAGGGGGTGAGCAGTTCTTC.

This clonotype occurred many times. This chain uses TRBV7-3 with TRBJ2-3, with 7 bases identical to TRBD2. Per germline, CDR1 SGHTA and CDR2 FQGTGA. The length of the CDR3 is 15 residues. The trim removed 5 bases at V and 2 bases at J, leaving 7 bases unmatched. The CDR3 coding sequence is TGTGCCAGCAGCCCCTATCTAGCGGACACAGATACGCAGTATTTT. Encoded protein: CASSPYLADTDTQYF. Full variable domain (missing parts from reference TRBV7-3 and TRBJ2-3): GAGVSQTPSNKVTEKGKYVELRCDPISGHTALYWYRQSLGQGPEFLIYFQGTGAADDSGLPNDRFFAVRPEGSVSTLKIQRTERGDSAVYLCASSPYLADTDTQYFGPGTRLTVL.

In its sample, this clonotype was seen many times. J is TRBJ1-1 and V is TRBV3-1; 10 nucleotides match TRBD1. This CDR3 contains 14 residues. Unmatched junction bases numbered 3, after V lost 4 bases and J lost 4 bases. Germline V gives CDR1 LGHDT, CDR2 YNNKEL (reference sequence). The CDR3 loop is CASSPDRGPTEAFF. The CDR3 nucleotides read TGTGCCAGCAGCCCTGACAGGGGGCCCACTGAAGCTTTCTTT.

The CDR3 protein is CASSVAGLLAQGQNEQFF. The CDR3 nucleotides read TGTGCCAGCAGCGTAGCAGGCCTTCTTGCTCAGGGGCAGAATGAGCAGTTCTTC. V is TRBV9 and J is TRBJ2-1, with a possible D match to TRBD1 (6 bases). Germline CDR1 and CDR2: SGDLS and YYNGEE. This CDR3 is 18 amino acids long. Trimming took 0 bases from V and 7 from J, leaving 23 bases between them.